These T cell receptor beta chains were read from a single sample in a study of beta chain features in type 1 diabetes. TCRdb's copy holds only in-frame clones and misses some; the assay was immunoSEQ multiplex PCR. The sample includes about 900,000 clones, about a sixth of them seen just once. The sequenced sample was naive CD4+ T cells from blood. The receptor set was obtained from a woman between 18 and 29 years old in good health. The CDR3 runs from the conserved cysteine through the conserved F or W. Clone size is stated in some rows and not others, as once, few, many or a class when expanded.

j_call: TRBJ2-1
clone_size: -
v_call: TRBV11-3
cdr3_aa: CASSHRLAGDNEQFF

j_call: TRBJ2-1
clone_size: few
v_call: TRBV7-9
cdr3_aa: CASSSPRPLADNEQFF

j_call: TRBJ1-2
clone_size: few
v_call: TRBV29-1
cdr3_aa: CSVGGQVADYGYTF

j_call: TRBJ2-3
clone_size: -
v_call: TRBV5-1
cdr3_aa: CASSPMTSGTDTQYF

j_call: TRBJ2-5
clone_size: -
v_call: TRBV19
cdr3_aa: CASRLAGVETQYF

j_call: TRBJ1-5
clone_size: -
v_call: TRBV7-9
cdr3_aa: CASSFNNQPQHF

j_call: TRBJ2-3
clone_size: -
v_call: TRBV29-1
cdr3_aa: CSGVRGTDTQYF

j_call: TRBJ1-4
clone_size: -
v_call: TRBV7-9
cdr3_aa: CASSFQGMSNEKLFF

j_call: TRBJ2-2
clone_size: -
v_call: TRBV5-1
cdr3_aa: CASSLQGFSNTGELFF

j_call: TRBJ2-7
clone_size: once
v_call: TRBV28
cdr3_aa: CASRRRTGGEQYF

j_call: TRBJ2-1
clone_size: -
v_call: TRBV13
cdr3_aa: CASSPFRLAANNEQFF

j_call: TRBJ2-7
clone_size: -
v_call: TRBV7-2
cdr3_aa: CASSQTEYEQYF

j_call: TRBJ2-1
clone_size: few
v_call: TRBV19
cdr3_aa: CASSTKFGFF

j_call: TRBJ2-4
clone_size: few
v_call: TRBV10-3
cdr3_aa: CAISDPRGDLAKNIQYF

j_call: TRBJ2-7
clone_size: few
v_call: TRBV4-2
cdr3_aa: CASSQEVAGGFRDEQYF

j_call: TRBJ2-7
clone_size: many
v_call: TRBV21-1
cdr3_aa: CASSDIPPNYEQYF

j_call: TRBJ2-1
clone_size: -
v_call: TRBV28
cdr3_aa: CASSIDHTAGQQFF

j_call: TRBJ2-7
clone_size: few
v_call: TRBV7-2
cdr3_aa: CASSQRLAGGDEQYF

j_call: TRBJ1-2
clone_size: few
v_call: TRBV9
cdr3_aa: CASSPPPGGNYGYTF

j_call: TRBJ2-1
clone_size: few
v_call: TRBV9
cdr3_aa: CASSYGVPDEQFF

j_call: TRBJ1-2
clone_size: -
v_call: TRBV6-5
cdr3_aa: CASRQLDRGDYGYTF

j_call: TRBJ1-4
clone_size: few
v_call: TRBV28
cdr3_aa: CASSPGTPDEKLFF

j_call: TRBJ2-1
clone_size: -
v_call: TRBV4-1
cdr3_aa: CAGCRGTGDRNEQFF

j_call: TRBJ2-1
clone_size: few
v_call: TRBV19
cdr3_aa: CASSIVPLAGGNEQFF

j_call: TRBJ2-3
clone_size: -
v_call: TRBV18
cdr3_aa: CASSPLGVGGRGTDTQYF

j_call: TRBJ2-7
clone_size: -
v_call: TRBV20-1
cdr3_aa: CSARGLNEQYF

j_call: TRBJ2-7
clone_size: -
v_call: TRBV6-6
cdr3_aa: CASRQNRGTGGEQYF

j_call: TRBJ2-1
clone_size: -
v_call: TRBV5-1
cdr3_aa: CASSLVRGGTDEQFF

j_call: TRBJ1-1
clone_size: -
v_call: TRBV12-1
cdr3_aa: CASSFGPGGSSGAFF

j_call: TRBJ2-6
clone_size: -
v_call: TRBV5-4
cdr3_aa: CASSAYSSGANVLTF

j_call: TRBJ2-7
clone_size: few
v_call: TRBV7-6
cdr3_aa: CASSLRSSGGEQYF

j_call: TRBJ2-1
clone_size: few
v_call: TRBV5-6
cdr3_aa: CASSLVGYNEQFF

j_call: TRBJ2-5
clone_size: few
v_call: TRBV7-9
cdr3_aa: CASSLYARQTQYF

j_call: TRBJ2-7
clone_size: -
v_call: TRBV18
cdr3_aa: CASSPPDQYEQYF

j_call: TRBJ2-1
clone_size: -
v_call: TRBV7-9
cdr3_aa: CASSGYDEQFF

j_call: TRBJ2-7
clone_size: -
v_call: TRBV18
cdr3_aa: CASSPPGGEGQYF

j_call: TRBJ1-1
clone_size: few
v_call: TRBV19
cdr3_aa: CASSIQKAGRTEAFF

j_call: TRBJ2-1
clone_size: -
v_call: TRBV7-2
cdr3_aa: CASSLLQGRVYEQFF

j_call: TRBJ2-2
clone_size: -
v_call: TRBV15
cdr3_aa: CATSRDVGTGELFF

j_call: TRBJ2-7
clone_size: few
v_call: TRBV5-1
cdr3_aa: CASSFSPAGPYEQYF

j_call: TRBJ1-1
clone_size: few
v_call: TRBV25-1
cdr3_aa: CASSVDMNTEAFF

j_call: TRBJ2-7
clone_size: -
v_call: TRBV28
cdr3_aa: CASSLTSEQYF

j_call: TRBJ2-1
clone_size: many
v_call: TRBV28
cdr3_aa: CASKLDRGHEQFF

j_call: TRBJ2-3
clone_size: few
v_call: TRBV29-1
cdr3_aa: CSVHARAGASTDTQYF

j_call: TRBJ2-3
clone_size: -
v_call: TRBV7-2
cdr3_aa: CASSLQAGGSTDTQYF

j_call: TRBJ2-2
clone_size: few
v_call: TRBV6-1
cdr3_aa: CASSVDSGSFYTGELFF

j_call: TRBJ1-1
clone_size: -
v_call: TRBV18
cdr3_aa: CASSPLSGGNTEAFF

j_call: TRBJ2-1
clone_size: -
v_call: TRBV7-2
cdr3_aa: CASSFLAGGPNEQFF

j_call: TRBJ2-7
clone_size: -
v_call: TRBV6-1
cdr3_aa: CASSERLPSGSFVGNEQYF

j_call: TRBJ1-5
clone_size: -
v_call: TRBV7-2
cdr3_aa: CASSLAVQPQHF

j_call: TRBJ2-7
clone_size: -
v_call: TRBV5-8
cdr3_aa: CASSLLIFDEQYF

j_call: TRBJ2-1
clone_size: -
v_call: TRBV28
cdr3_aa: CASSLQLDNEQFF

j_call: TRBJ1-1
clone_size: few
v_call: TRBV19
cdr3_aa: CASTPGRIKNTEAFF

j_call: TRBJ1-1
clone_size: -
v_call: TRBV28
cdr3_aa: CASRSRVAFF

j_call: TRBJ2-1
clone_size: -
v_call: TRBV5-1
cdr3_aa: CASSLAVSLYNEQFF